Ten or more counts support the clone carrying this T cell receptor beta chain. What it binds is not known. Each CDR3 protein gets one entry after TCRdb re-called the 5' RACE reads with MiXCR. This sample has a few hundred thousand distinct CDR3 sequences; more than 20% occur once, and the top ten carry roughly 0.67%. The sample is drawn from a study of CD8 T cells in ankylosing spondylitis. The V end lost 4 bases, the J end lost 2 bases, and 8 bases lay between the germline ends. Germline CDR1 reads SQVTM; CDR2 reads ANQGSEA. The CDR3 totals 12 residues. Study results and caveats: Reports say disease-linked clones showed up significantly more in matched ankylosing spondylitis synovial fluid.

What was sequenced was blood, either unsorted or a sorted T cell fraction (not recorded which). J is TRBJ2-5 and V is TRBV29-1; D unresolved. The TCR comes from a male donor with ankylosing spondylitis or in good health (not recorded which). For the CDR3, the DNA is TGCAGCGTTGTGACTGGGCAAGAGACCCAGTACTTC. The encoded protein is CSVVTGQETQYF. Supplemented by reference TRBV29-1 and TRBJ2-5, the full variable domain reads SAVISQKPSRDICQRGTSLTIQCQVDSQVTMMFWYRQQPGQSLTLIATANQGSEATYESGFVIDKFPISRPNLTFSTLTVSNMSPEDSSIYLCSVVTGQETQYFGPGTRLLVL.